These 19 T cell receptor beta chains were all obtained from the same sample, sequenced in a study of blood T cell repertoires in COVID-19. Here immunoSEQ multiplex PCR was the method, and the copy in TCRdb shows in-frame clones only, minus some. The profile shows over 300,000 clones, around 89% of them singletons. Source material: peripheral blood. The receptors here all came from a man aged 18 to 35 who had recovered from COVID-19.

The chain uses TRBV9 and TRBJ1-2; 7 bases map to TRBD1. Germline V gene lookup returns CDR1 SGDLS and CDR2 YYNGEE. The trim removed 3 bases at V and 6 bases at J, leaving 5 bases unmatched. This CDR3 has 13 amino acids. CDR3 nucleotide sequence: TGTGCCAGCAGCGGCGACAGGGATCATGGCTACACCTTC. Translated, it gives CASSGDRDHGYTF.

DNA for the CDR3: TGTGCCATCAGTGAGTCGGGACTAGAATCTAAACAGTACTTC. It specifies CAISESGLESKQYF. This sequence joins TRBV10-3 and TRBJ2-7, with TRBD2 matching 8 bases. The V and J ends lost 0 bases and 10 bases, in that order; junction bases with no gene match: 8. The CDR3 has 14 amino acids. Germline assignment: CDR1 ENHRY and CDR2 SYGVKD.

This chain connects TRBV6-2 or TRBV6-3 to TRBJ2-1, with D perhaps matching TRBD2 (7 bases). The germline CDR1 and CDR2 sequences are MNHEY and SVGEGT. Trimming shortened V by 2 bases and J by 3 bases, and 14 bases separated the two germline ends. There are 16 residues in the CDR3. The CDR3 sequence is CASSYEGGGHYNEQFF. The CDR3, as DNA: TGTGCCAGCAGTTACGAAGGGGGGGGACACTACAATGAGCAGTTCTTC.

The chain links TRBV3-1 (or the pseudogene TRBV3-2) to TRBJ2-7, with D uncertain. The V gene's germline CDR1 is LGHDT and CDR2 YNNKEL (reference sequence). This CDR3 is built from 15 residues. Deletions cut 1 base from V and 0 bases from J, with 10 bases between. In DNA form, the CDR3 reads TGTGCCAGCAGCCAAGTAAACCAGGCCTCCTACGAGCAGTACTTC. Translated, it gives CASSQVNQASYEQYF.

The chain is built from TRBV5-1 and TRBJ1-6; 7 bases map to TRBD1. The germline V gene has CDR1 SGHRS and CDR2 YFSETQ. The ends lost 5 bases at V and 8 bases at J; junction bases unmatched: 10. The CDR3 is 15 amino acids. The CDR3 DNA reads as TGCGCCAGCAGGCCCCGCGAGGGGGCGGATTCACCCCTCCACTTT. Its translation: CASRPREGADSPLHF.

The chain links TRBV14 to TRBJ2-1, with TRBD2 matching over 7 bases. J gave up 3 bases and V 4 bases, and 18 bases lay outside the gene matches. The CDR3 has 19 amino acids. Germline-derived CDR1 and CDR2 are SGHDN and FVKESK. The CDR3 loop reads CASSRIPKAGLDLYNEQFF. CDR3 DNA sequence: TGTGCCAGCAGCCGAATCCCGAAGGCTGGACTAGACCTCTACAATGAGCAGTTCTTC.

The chain combines TRBV4-2 with TRBJ2-2; D is possibly TRBD1 (6 bases). The CDR3 covers 16 residues. Per the germline V gene, CDR1 is LGHNA and CDR2 is YNFKEQ. V lost 0 bases, J lost 5 bases, and 13 bases lay in between. CDR3 sequence reads: CASSQELAQGTGELFF. The CDR3 DNA sequence: TGTGCCAGCAGCCAAGAGTTAGCCCAGGGGACCGGGGAGCTGTTTTTT.

The gene calls are TRBV27 and TRBJ1-1; D uncertain. The germline V gene has CDR1 MNHEY and CDR2 SMNVEV (reference sequence). The CDR3 has 13 residues. V lost 9 bases, J lost 4 bases, and 15 bases lay in between. The CDR3 sequence is CASSWREGTEAFF. Written as DNA, the CDR3 is TGTGCCAGTAGCTGGAGGGAGGGCACTGAAGCTTTCTTT.

In its sample, this clone was seen a few times. The J gene is TRBJ1-2, the V gene TRBV4-1; TRBD1 agrees at 9 bases. Germline lookup yields CDR1 MGHRA and CDR2 YSYEKL. After removal of 4 bases from V and 4 bases from J, the junction contained 7 bases not matched to a gene. The CDR3 has 15 residues. The CDR3 here is CASSLSSTGGYGYTF. CDR3 coding DNA: TGCGCCAGCAGCCTCTCGTCGACAGGGGGCTATGGCTACACCTTC.

This chain connects TRBV6-2 or TRBV6-3 to TRBJ2-7; no firm D call. Trimming cost V 2 bases and J 2 bases, with 13 bases left between them. This CDR3 has 15 amino acids. The germline V gene encodes CDR1 MNHEY and CDR2 SVGEGT. The CDR3 spells CASSYPVVSTYEQYF. CDR3 nucleotides: TGTGCCAGCAGTTACCCGGTAGTTTCGACCTACGAGCAGTACTTC.

V and J are TRBV7-2 and TRBJ2-7; 12 bases match TRBD2. The germline CDR1 and CDR2 sequences are SGHTA and FQGNSA. The CDR3 runs to 17 residues. V was pared by 2 bases and J by 2 bases, with 7 bases of the junction left unmatched. CDR3 sequence: CASSLRTSGEYTYEQYF. The CDR3 DNA reads TGTGCCAGCAGCTTAAGGACTAGCGGGGAGTACACCTACGAGCAGTACTTC. Based on the CDR3 plus reference TRBV7-2 and TRBJ2-7, the full variable domain is GAGVSQSPSNKVTEKGKDVELRCDPISGHTALYWYRQSLGQGLEFLIYFQGNSAPDKSGLPSDRFSAERTGGSVSTLTIQRTQQEDSAVYLCASSLRTSGEYTYEQYFGPGTRLTVT.

This chain joins TRBV7-6 and TRBJ1-5; 8 bases are shared with TRBD1. This CDR3 contains 16 residues. The V gene end was trimmed by 0 bases and the J gene end by 5 bases; junction bases not matched to a gene: 6. Germline-derived CDR1 and CDR2 are SGHVS and FNYEAQ. The CDR3 DNA reads as TGTGCCAGCAGCTTAGCCGCGACAGGGGCTGATCAGCCCCAGCATTTT. Its protein is CASSLAATGADQPQHF.

The chain is built from TRBV27 and TRBJ1-1, with 8 bases lining up with TRBD1. The CDR3 runs 15 residues. Trimming at V came to 6 bases and at J to 11 bases, leaving 17 bases not matched to a gene. Germline V gene lookup returns CDR1 MNHEY and CDR2 SMNVEV (reference sequence). The CDR3 loop is CASRQGASSRAWAFF. CDR3 nucleotide sequence: TGTGCCAGCAGGCAGGGGGCAAGTTCTAGGGCATGGGCTTTCTTT.

The chain is built from TRBV9 and TRBJ2-2; 7 nucleotides line up with TRBD1. The length of the CDR3 is 16 residues. Germline V gives CDR1 SGDLS, CDR2 YYNGEE. The V segment lost 3 bases and the J segment 2 bases; nucleotides outside the gene matches: 7. Here the CDR3 DNA reads TGTGCCAGCAGCGGAAGGGGGCAGGCTAACACCGGGGAGCTGTTTTTT. Translating it yields CASSGRGQANTGELFF.

CDR3 nucleotide sequence: TGTGCCAGTAGTATACGCGGCGCCTACAATGAGCAGTTCTTC. Translating gives CASSIRGAYNEQFF. The chain couples TRBV19 to TRBJ2-1; D unclear. The CDR3 extends over 14 amino acids. Trimming took off 2 bases at V and 2 bases at J, with 7 bases between the two ends. CDR1 LNHDA and CDR2 SQIVND come from the germline V gene (reference sequence).

The chain is built from TRBV11-3 and TRBJ2-1, with 7 bases fitting TRBD1. V shed 1 base and J 9 bases; nucleotides not matched to a gene: 9. Germline loops: CDR1 SGHNT, CDR2 YENEEA. This CDR3 has 15 amino acids. The CDR3 loop is CASSLGQGLIGEQFF. The DNA for the CDR3 is TGTGCCAGCAGCTTAGGACAGGGCCTCATTGGTGAGCAGTTCTTC.

The rearrangement joins TRBV29-1 to TRBJ2-1; 8 bases are shared with TRBD2. This CDR3 is built from 15 residues. Trimming at V came to 4 bases and at J to 2 bases, leaving 7 bases not matched to a gene. Germline V CDR1 and CDR2: SQVTM, ANQGSEA. The chain's CDR3 is CSVVQRGYPYNEQFF. CDR3 bases: TGCAGCGTTGTGCAGCGGGGGTACCCCTACAATGAGCAGTTCTTC.

The V and J genes are TRBV4-1 and TRBJ1-3; D is perhaps TRBD1 (6 bases). The CDR3 length is 16 residues. The germline V and J ends were trimmed by 1 base and 0 bases, with 10 bases remaining between them. The germline V gene encodes CDR1 MGHRA and CDR2 YSYEKL. Here the CDR3 reads CASSQVRDISGNTIYF. The CDR3 coding sequence is TGCGCCAGCAGCCAAGTCCGGGACATCTCTGGAAACACCATATATTTT.

This sequence joins TRBV21-1 and TRBJ1-6; the D call TRBD1 from the table was never checked on the DNA. TRBV21-1 is assigned pseudogene status. The CDR3 contains 17 residues. The CDR3 region has the DNA TGTGCCAGCAGCACTTGGGACAGGGCCCTTTATAATTCACCCCTCCACTTT. Protein sequence: CASSTWDRALYNSPLHF.